This T cell receptor (beta chain) is drawn from a study of molecular identifiers for immune sequencing clone quantification listed by TCRdb under 2018. A note on the overall study: For a replicate experiment, the RNA from either roughly 18,000 or 92,000 naive CD8 T cells was divided into five aliquots, and four of those aliquots went on to sequencing. This methods study used CD8 T cells to benchmark TCR RNA copy counting and molecular-identifier clustering-based TCR repertoire sequencing (MIDCIRS).

V and J are truncated by 3 bases and 4 bases respectively, leaving an intervening sequence of 16 bases. Spanning cysteine to phenylalanine, the CDR3 consists of 15 amino acids. CDR3 DNA only is kept here, 45 bases in frame from base 1. Sequences LGHNA (CDR1) and YSLEER (CDR2) are obtained from the germline V gene. Libraries of naive CD8 T cells were built from anywhere between about 17,000 and 1,000,000 sorted cells, with 10%, 30% or 50% of the purified RNA used. Naive CD8 T cells were FACS-sorted as CD8+CD4-CCR7+CD45RA+ on a BD FACSAria II into RLT Plus buffer. To test detection sensitivity, Jurkat RNA equivalent to over 8 TCR copies was spiked into samples of about 19,000-1,100,000 naive CD8 T cells. Enrichment of CD8 T cells was done with RosetteSep CD8+ T Cell Enrichment Cocktail plus Ficoll-Paque, and ACK red cell lysis came afterward. Library method: PCR. Sequenced on a NextSeq 500. Bulk TCR libraries were made following a previously described method, with the TCR primers given in Table S5. Purification of total RNA was performed with the Qiagen AllPrep DNA/RNA kit. Before analysis, reads from multiple sequencing runs of the same library were pooled. Per the authors' processing: Reads were retained only if the reads had an exact TCR constant sequence, and the retained reads were trimmed to 150 nt and grouped according to their 12-nt molecular barcodes. Within each barcode group, reads were sub-clustered at a 15% Levenshtein threshold, and quality-weighted consensus sequences were built per RNA molecule. Non-functional sequences were removed, as were lower-count sequences one edit away from another. On the basis of fitting two negative binomial distributions, barcode sub-clusters with fewer than 20% of the maximum read count were discarded. The public sequencing data were trimmed at Q25 with fastp and processed into clonotypes with MiXCR by TCRdb, which kept only in-frame beta chains. Each entry merges the rows of one CDR3 protein and shows their most common DNA and genes. For this entry, the V and J calls and clone size follow TCRdb and not the study's own pipeline. The sample table holds some 41,000 distinct CDR3 sequences, of which approximately 25% were seen once. The ten largest clones add up to 0.85% to 1% of the sample.

Of note for this clonotype: Its binding antigen is unknown. A much larger clone is a single base away; this may be a read error.

The investigation overall reported the following: Highly expanded clone sizes could be underestimated because identical TCR molecules may share a barcode. The naive libraries included spiked-in Jurkat TCR RNA (roughly ten copies' worth), and this Jurkat TCR RNA is not part of the donor repertoire. Spiked-in Jurkat TCR RNA equal to a single cell's worth was reported to be detectable even within 1,100,000 naive CD8 T cells. In CMV-specific effector cells, clones with more than 20 RNA copies contained over 97% of molecules, whereas in naive cells such clones contained under 1% of molecules. Modeling gave about 3 recovered TCR RNA copies per cell versus roughly 10 by digital PCR, implying approximately 30% capture efficiency. When barcode sub-clustering was left out, chimeric consensus sequences inflated TCR diversity, with chimeras reaching as high as 47%.

Recombination joined TRBV4-3 with TRBJ2-7; TRBD2 is perhaps the D gene, given 5 matching bases. The sample taken for sequencing was naive CD8+ T cells from blood, with Jurkat cell RNA spiked in. Sample cell subset or site, as interpreted from the label and publication: FACS-sorted CD8+CD4-CCR7+CD45RA+ naive T cells. This TCR derives from a human donor in good health. Some libraries in this study had Jurkat cell RNA spiked in. The DNA sequence reads TGCGCCAGCAGCCAGGACTTCGCCGGGATTTACGAGCAGTACTTC. This sequence encodes CASSQDFAGIYEQYF.